This T cell receptor (beta chain) came from a study of blood T cell repertoires in COVID-19 (dated by TCRdb to the early 2020s). For the study in its entirety: The collaborator samples originated in the United States, Italy and Spain and spanned the acute and convalescent phases of COVID-19. The material from the prospective study consisted of cDNA or gDNA derived from T cells, B-cell-depleted T cells, or PBMCs. A freely available public database, intended as a resource for researchers studying the immune response to SARS-CoV-2, is where the repertoires were released. The sample metadata nearly always contained a de-identified subject ID, COVID-19 status, age in years and sex. The samples were drawn from two sources: the first 160 participants of the ongoing ImmuneRACE study, and over 950 subjects contributed by 6 global collaborators. Where available, HLA class I and class II types were obtained from metadata supplied by the sample provider rather than from assay-based typing. Subjects who had been exposed to COVID-19, were actively infected with it, or had recovered from it provided the deeply sampled blood TCRbeta repertoires that made up the dataset.

Each collaborating institution followed its own protocols to collect whole blood in K2EDTA tubes. Collaborator samples were shipped for TCRbeta analysis as frozen whole blood, isolated PBMCs, or DNA extracted from either sample type. TCRbeta CDR3 regions were amplified from genomic DNA by means of the immunoSEQ Assay, a bias-controlled multiplex PCR. As for the original processing: Within the assay, amplification of reference gene primers was used to estimate how many nucleated cells each sample contained. To quantify the absolute abundance of each unique TCRbeta CDR3 rearrangement, sequence reads were collapsed and filtered. For each sample, productive Simpson clonality was calculated as the square root of Simpson's diversity index over productive rearrangements. Drawn from immuneACCESS, this table holds only the in-frame rearrangements with V and J called that TCRdb kept. Clones are partly lost; checked studies trace under half to an unresolved V gene and leave the rest unexplained. V and J calls and clone size follow that table, whereas D and trimming were derived from the DNA. Recorded for this sample are fewer than 250,000 clones; 65% to 85% of them occurred a single time. The biggest ten clones account for around 8.7% of the sample.

On this clone itself: The antigen it binds to is not known. The record has no base qualities; no much larger clone is one base away.

CDR1 and CDR2 (LNHDA, SQIVND) derive from the germline V gene (reference sequence). For this chain, trimming is 7 bases at the V end and 2 bases at the J end, and the number of junction bases without a gene match is 17. The CDR3 spans 18 residues, from the cysteine through the phenylalanine. Kept here is only the CDR3 DNA, which spans 54 bases and is read in frame from base 1. What the work shows at the level of the full study, not this receptor alone: The amount of clinical and demographic metadata varied by source and participant and was provided uncurated.

Sequencing input: peripheral blood. This receptor was identified in a woman in her forties or fifties with acute or convalescent COVID-19. Recombination linked TRBV19 to TRBJ1-5; 7 of the junction bases match TRBD1. Read as DNA, the sequence is TGTGCCAGTACCAAAAGGCCCCAATTAGGGGGCGGCAATCAGCCCCAGCATTTT. Its coded protein is CASTKRPQLGGGNQPQHF.